This T cell receptor beta chain was observed in a study of PD-L1 blockade in urothelial cancer. Study-wide context: Researchers looked at the blood 3 weeks (second dose) and 6 weeks after treatment began. Researchers found blood samples held a median of about 130,000 T cells. Study-wide points: Better progression-free and overall survival followed lower pretreatment blood clonality.

Stated time point: peripheral blood 6 weeks after treatment start. Pretreatment sampling and on-treatment sampling together yielded between 1 and 8 samples for each patient. Some clones are missing from TCRdb's copy, which holds only in-frame ones; the method was immunoSEQ multiplex PCR. The sample has some 120,000 clones, roughly 91% seen once. The CDR3 is 14 amino acids. Germline CDR1 LNHDA, CDR2 SQIVND (reference sequence). Trimming left V 4 bases short and J 1 base short, with 11 bases between. In its sample, this clone was seen once. What it binds is unknown. J is TRBJ2-7 and V is TRBV19; TRBD1 is a possible D gene (6 bases). This TCR derives from a man aged 60 to 69 with urothelial cancer. The sequencing here drew on PBMCs, taken around atezolizumab (anti-PD-L1) treatment. The CDR3 DNA reads as TGTGCCAGTAGTAGCCAGACAGGTTCCTACGAGCAGTACTTC. Amino acids: CASSSQTGSYEQYF.